This paragraph covers one T cell receptor (beta chain) sequence. This sample was included in a study of cytomegalovirus exposure and HLA in healthy donors. The PCR was carried out with 60 Vbeta primers and 13 Jbeta primers. Produced via immunoSEQ multiplex PCR; TCRdb's table is partial and in-frame only. The table lists about 90,000 clones, around 78% of them singletons. Source material: PBMCs. The receptor was isolated from a middle-aged woman in good health and CMV-seropositive.

CDR3: CSVEESGSLSYTF. CDR3 coding DNA: TGCAGCGTTGAAGAGTCGGGTAGTTTAAGCTACACCTTC. The chain employs TRBV29-1 and TRBJ1-2; D unclear. Germline-derived CDR1 and CDR2 are SQVTM and ANQGSEA. This CDR3 contains 13 residues. Trimming stripped 0 bases from V and 9 bases from J, with 14 bases between.